This T cell receptor (beta chain) stems from a study of PD-1 blockade in classical Hodgkin lymphoma. TCRdb's table, derived via immunoSEQ multiplex PCR, lists solely in-frame clones and lacks some. The top ten clones hold around a quarter of a sample with 2,500 to 3,500 clones, 60% to 85% of them seen once. Time point given: cycle 4 day 1 (C4D1), after five to seven weeks of nivolumab. Brentuximab vedotin exposure varied among the patients, all of whom had relapsed after autologous stem cell transplantation. CD8+ T cells were isolated from thawed PBMCs by magnetic negative selection. The V segment lost 0 bases and the J segment 0 bases; nucleotides outside the gene matches: 6. The length of the CDR3 is 17 residues. From germline, CDR1 is MGHRA and CDR2 YSYEKL.

The chain carries TRBV4-1 and TRBJ2-3, with 7 bases that match TRBD2. The specimen was CD8+ T cells from blood, collected before the fourth cycle of nivolumab. This TCR came from a human donor with classical Hodgkin lymphoma. DNA for the CDR3: TGCGCCAGCAGCCAAGATGGTGCGGGGGTAAGCACAGATACGCAGTATTTT. Its protein product is CASSQDGAGVSTDTQYF.